Listed here are 5 T cell receptor beta chains from one sample, sequenced in a study of shared clonotypes between healthy human individuals. Naivety among CD8 cells was defined by CD45RO negativity and positive CCR7 selection, thereby excluding terminally differentiated effector memory CD45RA+ cells. TCRdb's copy holds only in-frame clones and misses some; the assay was immunoSEQ multiplex PCR. The data hold 1.5 million to 2.5 million clones, with approximately 94% observed a single time. Sequencing was performed on naive CD8+ T cells sorted from blood. The receptors originated from a man aged 18 to 29 in good health.

V is TRBV7-9 and J is TRBJ2-7; 8 bases map to TRBD1. Germline loops: CDR1 SEHNR, CDR2 FQNEAQ (reference sequence). The length of the CDR3 is 16 residues. V lost 5 bases to trimming and J lost 3 bases; unmatched junction nucleotides: 12. CDR3 coding DNA: TGTGCCAGCAGCCCTGGCCGCCGACAGGGGATCTACGAGCAGTACTTC. This sequence encodes CASSPGRRQGIYEQYF.

This chain connects TRBV5-6 to TRBJ1-2; D remains ambiguous. The CDR3 runs 14 residues. CDR1 SGHDT and CDR2 YYEEEE come from the germline V gene. With 4 bases removed from V and 3 bases from J, the gap between germline ends came to 13 bases. DNA for the CDR3: TGTGCCAGCAGCATGGACGGCGAGTACTATGGCTACACCTTC. Translating it yields CASSMDGEYYGYTF.

The chain recombines TRBV21-1 with TRBJ1-2; no DNA check was done on the table's D call, TRBD1. TRBV21-1 represents a pseudogene. CDR3 length equals 15 residues. Here the CDR3 DNA reads TGTGCCAGCAGAGACAGGGGCGCCTGGAACTATGGCTACACCTTC. This encodes CASRDRGAWNYGYTF.

The CDR3 bases are TGTGCCAGCCAGGGCTCTAATGAAAAACTGTTTTTT. Translated, it gives CASQGSNEKLFF. The rearrangement uses TRBV6-6 and TRBJ1-4; tentatively, D is TRBD1 (5 bases). The germline V gene encodes CDR1 MNHNY and CDR2 SVGAGI (reference sequence). Between the trimmed V and J ends, which lost 8 bases and 3 bases, there was a span of 7 bases. This CDR3 spans 12 amino acids.

V and J are TRBV27 and TRBJ2-2; 10 bases agree with TRBD1. J gave up 5 bases and V 4 bases, and 10 bases lay outside the gene matches. Germline V gives CDR1 MNHEY, CDR2 SMNVEV (reference sequence). CDR3 size: 17 residues. CDR3: CASSSSRDRGLTGELFF. The DNA for the CDR3 is TGTGCCAGCAGTTCCTCCAGGGACAGGGGTTTGACCGGGGAGCTGTTTTTT.